The rows below give T cell receptor beta chains drawn from one sample of a study of blood T cell repertoires in COVID-19. Data came from immunoSEQ multiplex PCR; TCRdb stores just in-frame clones and leaves some out. In the table there are nearly 250,000 clones, 86% of which are singletons. Source material: PBMCs or T cells enriched from blood (not recorded which). These receptors were taken from a woman in her forties or fifties who had recovered from COVID-19. CDR3s include the opening cysteine and the closing phenylalanine or tryptophan. A D gene is named only where the DNA matches it firmly. Size is stated for part of the rows, as once, few or many counts, or as a class when the clone is expanded.

TRBV3-1/TRBV3-2	TRBJ1-2	-	-	CASSHDSGLALYGYTF	TGTGCCAGCAGCCATGATTCAGGGCTGGCCCTCTATGGCTACACCTTC
TRBV6-2/TRBV6-3	TRBJ1-2	-	-	CASSYPPSYGYTF	TGTGCCAGCAGTTACCCCCCGAGCTATGGCTACACCTTC
TRBV7-8	TRBJ1-3	-	-	CASSLGHFRSGNTIYF	TGTGCCAGCAGCTTGGGCCACTTTCGCTCTGGAAACACCATATATTTT
TRBV7-8	TRBJ2-1	-	-	CASRSRVGNNEQFF	TGTGCCAGCAGGAGCAGGGTAGGGAACAATGAGCAGTTCTTC
TRBV5-5	TRBJ2-7	TRBD2	-	CASIGSGGKFGSYEQYF	TGTGCCAGCATTGGGAGCGGGGGGAAGTTTGGCTCCTACGAGCAGTACTTC
TRBV20-1	TRBJ2-1	TRBD2	-	CSASLASGANEQFF	TGCAGTGCTAGTTTGGCTAGCGGGGCCAATGAGCAGTTCTTC
TRBV19	TRBJ2-7	TRBD2	few	CASSIVPSGGAVEQYF	TGTGCCAGTAGTATAGTTCCGAGCGGGGGGGCCGTCGAGCAGTACTTC
TRBV2	TRBJ2-6	-	-	CASSDVAGVFFGANVLTF	TGTGCCAGCAGTGACGTAGCAGGGGTTTTCTTTGGGGCCAACGTCCTGACTTTC
TRBV6-2/TRBV6-3	TRBJ2-7	TRBD2	-	CASSYLKAGGNEQYF	TGTGCCAGCAGTTACCTAAAGGCGGGAGGGAACGAGCAGTACTTC
TRBV7-8	TRBJ2-5	-	-	CASKYRNQETQYF	TGTGCCAGCAAGTACAGGAACCAAGAGACCCAGTACTTC
TRBV28	TRBJ1-3	TRBD1	few	CASTERGTGGTIYF	TGTGCCAGCACTGAACGTGGGACAGGGGGCACCATATATTTT
TRBV23-1	TRBJ2-3	-	-	CASSQSWQDSTDTQYF	TGCGCCAGCAGTCAATCCTGGCAGGATAGCACAGATACGCAGTATTTT
TRBV7-3	TRBJ2-1	-	-	CASSEYTGSFNEQFF	TGTGCCAGCAGCGAATATACCGGGTCATTCAATGAGCAGTTCTTC
TRBV12-5	TRBJ1-5	-	-	CASGFTDANNQPQHF	TGTGCTAGTGGTTTTACAGACGCCAACAATCAGCCCCAGCATTTT
TRBV6-5	TRBJ1-1	-	-	CASSYGLGGNTEAFF	TGTGCCAGCAGTTACGGTCTGGGGGGAAACACTGAAGCTTTCTTT
TRBV6-2/TRBV6-3	TRBJ2-7	-	once	CASSYLIASYEQYF	TGTGCCAGCAGTTACCTGATTGCGTCCTACGAGCAGTACTTC
TRBV12-3/TRBV12-4	TRBJ2-1	-	few	CASSLAGNEQFF	TGTGCCAGCAGTTTGGCGGGCAATGAGCAGTTCTTC
TRBV7-9	TRBJ2-2	TRBD1	few	CASSLRPTGQIPGELFF	TGTGCCAGCAGCTTACGCCCGACAGGGCAGATCCCCGGGGAGCTGTTTTTT
TRBV9	TRBJ2-1	TRBD2	-	CASSASGRAVPEQFF	TGTGCCAGCAGCGCGAGCGGGAGGGCCGTCCCTGAGCAGTTCTTC
TRBV18	TRBJ2-6	TRBD1	-	CASSTDRAGANVLTF	TGTGCCAGCTCAACGGACAGGGCTGGGGCCAACGTCCTGACTTTC
TRBV7-8	TRBJ1-5	-	-	CASSLAAGGNQPQHF	TGTGCCAGCAGCTTAGCGGCCGGGGGAAATCAGCCCCAGCATTTT
TRBV11-3	TRBJ1-1	-	few	CASSLDRDSKAFF	TGTGCCAGCAGCTTAGACCGCGACAGTAAAGCTTTCTTT
TRBV4-2	TRBJ2-3	-	-	CASSQGDRREFSTDTQYF	TGTGCCAGCAGCCAAGGGGATCGGAGGGAGTTTAGCACAGATACGCAGTATTTT